The clone carrying this T cell receptor (beta chain) was counted between two and nine times. Trimming shortened V by 1 base and J by 5 bases, and 12 bases separated the two germline ends. Germline-derived CDR1 and CDR2 are DFQATT and SNEGSKA (reference sequence). The CDR3 covers 14 residues. TCRdb reprocessed the RT-PCR reads with MiXCR, giving one entry per CDR3 protein. Here the sample spans more than 550,000 distinct CDR3 sequences, 14% being singletons. The clonotype originates from a female donor in good health, serving as a healthy control. Sequencing was done on a sample of memory CD4+ T cells from blood. This rearrangement joins TRBV20-1 to TRBJ2-1; D is undetermined. The CDR3 loop reads CSARAPLADNEQFF. In nucleotides, the CDR3 is TGCAGTGCTAGAGCCCCCTTGGCGGACAATGAGCAGTTCTTC.